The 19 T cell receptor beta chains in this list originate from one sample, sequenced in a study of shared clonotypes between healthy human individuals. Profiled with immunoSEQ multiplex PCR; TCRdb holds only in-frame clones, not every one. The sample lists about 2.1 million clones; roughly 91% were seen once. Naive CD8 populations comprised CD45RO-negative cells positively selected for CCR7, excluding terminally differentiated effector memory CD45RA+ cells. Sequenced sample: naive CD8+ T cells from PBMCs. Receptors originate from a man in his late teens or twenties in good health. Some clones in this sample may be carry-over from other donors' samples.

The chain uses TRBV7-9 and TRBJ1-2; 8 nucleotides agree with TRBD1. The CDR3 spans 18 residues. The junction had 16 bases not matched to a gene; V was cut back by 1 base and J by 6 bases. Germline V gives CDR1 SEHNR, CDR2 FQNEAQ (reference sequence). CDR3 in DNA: TGTGCCAGCAGCTTAGGAGCCACAGGGGGAGGGCCCTCAAATGGCTACACCTTC. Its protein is CASSLGATGGGPSNGYTF.

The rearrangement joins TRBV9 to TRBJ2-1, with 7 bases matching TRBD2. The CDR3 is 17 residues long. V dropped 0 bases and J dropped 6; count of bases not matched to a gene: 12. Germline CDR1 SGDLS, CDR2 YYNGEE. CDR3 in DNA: TGTGCCAGCAGCGTAGTAGAACGGGTCGGGAGGTTCAATGAGCAGTTCTTC. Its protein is CASSVVERVGRFNEQFF.

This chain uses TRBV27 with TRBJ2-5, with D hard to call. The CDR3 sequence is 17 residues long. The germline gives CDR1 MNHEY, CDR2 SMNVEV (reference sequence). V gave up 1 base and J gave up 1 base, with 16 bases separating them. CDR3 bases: TGTGCCAGCAGTTTATTTTGGGCACCCGGTCCCCAAGAGACCCAGTACTTC. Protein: CASSLFWAPGPQETQYF.

CDR3 in DNA: TGTGCCAGCACTGAGCGGGAGTACGAAGATACGCAGTATTTT. It specifies CASTEREYEDTQYF. This chain links TRBV25-1 with TRBJ2-3; the match to TRBD2 covers 8 bases. V lost 7 bases and J lost 5; bases outside the gene matches: 8. The CDR3 is 14 residues long. In germline, CDR1 is MGHDK, CDR2 SYGVNS. Supplemented by reference TRBV25-1 and TRBJ2-3, the full variable domain reads EADIYQTPRYLVIGTGKKITLECSQTMGHDKMYWYQQDPGMELHLIHYSYGVNSTEKGDLSSESTVSRIRTEHFPLTLESARPSHTSQYLCASTEREYEDTQYFGPGTRLTVL.

CDR3 coding DNA: TGTGCCAGTAGTATTCGACAGGCGACCGCCTACGAGCAGTACTTC. As protein: CASSIRQATAYEQYF. V and J are TRBV19 and TRBJ2-7; a weak D match, TRBD1 (6 bases). This CDR3 is built from 15 residues. The V gene lost 3 bases and the J gene lost 2 bases, with 14 bases spanning the gap. Germline loops: CDR1 LNHDA, CDR2 SQIVND (reference sequence).

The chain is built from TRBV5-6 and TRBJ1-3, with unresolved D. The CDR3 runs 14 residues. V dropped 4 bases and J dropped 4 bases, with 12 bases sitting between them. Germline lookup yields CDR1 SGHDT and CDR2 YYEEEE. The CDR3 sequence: CASSPQGHGNTIYF. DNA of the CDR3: TGTGCCAGCAGCCCGCAAGGGCACGGAAACACCATATATTTT.

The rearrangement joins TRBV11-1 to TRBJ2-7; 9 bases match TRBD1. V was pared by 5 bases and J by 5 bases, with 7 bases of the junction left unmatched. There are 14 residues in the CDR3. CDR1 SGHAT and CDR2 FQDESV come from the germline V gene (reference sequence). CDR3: CASSLGQGINEQYF. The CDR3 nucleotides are TGTGCCAGCAGCCTGGGACAGGGCATTAACGAGCAGTACTTC. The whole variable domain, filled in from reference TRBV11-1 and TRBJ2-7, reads EAEVAQSPRYKITEKSQAVAFWCDPISGHATLYWYRQILGQGPELLVQFQDESVVDDSQLPKDRFSAERLKGVDSTLKIQPAELGDSAMYLCASSLGQGINEQYFGPGTRLTVT.

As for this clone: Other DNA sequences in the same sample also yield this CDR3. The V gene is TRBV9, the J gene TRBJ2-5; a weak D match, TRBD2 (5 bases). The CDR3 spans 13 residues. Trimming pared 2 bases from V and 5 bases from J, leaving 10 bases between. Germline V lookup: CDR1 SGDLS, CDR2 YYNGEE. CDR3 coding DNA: TGTGCCAGCAGCGTCGGGGTTGGGGAGACCCAGTACTTC. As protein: CASSVGVGETQYF.

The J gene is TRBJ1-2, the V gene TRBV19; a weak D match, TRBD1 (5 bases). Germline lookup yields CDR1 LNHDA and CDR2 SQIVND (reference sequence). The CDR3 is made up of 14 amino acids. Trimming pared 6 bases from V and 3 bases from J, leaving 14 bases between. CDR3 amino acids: CASRLGQGDYGYTF. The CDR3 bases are TGTGCCAGTAGATTAGGCCAGGGTGACTATGGCTACACCTTC.

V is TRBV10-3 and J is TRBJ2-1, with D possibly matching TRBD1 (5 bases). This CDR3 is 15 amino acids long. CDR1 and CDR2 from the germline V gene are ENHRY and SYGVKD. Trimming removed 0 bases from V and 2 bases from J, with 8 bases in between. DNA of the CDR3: TGTGCCATCAGTGAGTCAGGGGTGGCCTACAATGAGCAGTTCTTC. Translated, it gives CAISESGVAYNEQFF.

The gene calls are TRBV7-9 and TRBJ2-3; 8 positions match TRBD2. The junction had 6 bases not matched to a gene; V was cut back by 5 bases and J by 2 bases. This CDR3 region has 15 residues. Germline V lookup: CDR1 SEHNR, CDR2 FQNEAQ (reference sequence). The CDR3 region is CASSPTGGVTDTQYF. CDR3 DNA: TGTGCCAGCAGCCCCACGGGGGGGGTCACAGATACGCAGTATTTT.

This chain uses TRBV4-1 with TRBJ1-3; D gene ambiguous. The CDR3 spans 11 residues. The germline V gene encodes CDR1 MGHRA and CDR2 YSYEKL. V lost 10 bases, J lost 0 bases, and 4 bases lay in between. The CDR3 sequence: CATSSGNTIYF. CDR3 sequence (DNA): TGCGCCACGAGCTCTGGAAACACCATATATTTT.

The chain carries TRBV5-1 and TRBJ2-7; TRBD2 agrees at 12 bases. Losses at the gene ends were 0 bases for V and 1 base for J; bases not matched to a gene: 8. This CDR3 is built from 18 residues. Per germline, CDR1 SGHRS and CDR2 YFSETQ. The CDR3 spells CASSLVASGRDISYEQYF. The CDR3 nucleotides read TGCGCCAGCAGCTTGGTCGCTAGCGGGAGGGACATTTCCTACGAGCAGTACTTC.

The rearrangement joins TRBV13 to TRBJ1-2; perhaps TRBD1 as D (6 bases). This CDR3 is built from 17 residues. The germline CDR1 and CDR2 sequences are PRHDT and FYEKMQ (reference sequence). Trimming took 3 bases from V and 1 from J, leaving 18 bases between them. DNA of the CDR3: TGTGCCAGCAGCTTGAGCGGGGGCGCCCAAATTAACTATGGCTACACCTTC. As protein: CASSLSGGAQINYGYTF.

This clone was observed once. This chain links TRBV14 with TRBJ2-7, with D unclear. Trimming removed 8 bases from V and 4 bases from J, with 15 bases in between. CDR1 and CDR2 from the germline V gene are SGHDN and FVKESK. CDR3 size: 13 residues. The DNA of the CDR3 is TGTGCCAGCGCCGTTTGGTCCTCGTACGAGCAGTACTTC. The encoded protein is CASAVWSSYEQYF.

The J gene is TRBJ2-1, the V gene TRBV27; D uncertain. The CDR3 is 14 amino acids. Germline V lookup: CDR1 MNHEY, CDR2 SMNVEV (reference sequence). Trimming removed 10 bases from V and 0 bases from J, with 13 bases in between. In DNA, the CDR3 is TGTGCCACGACTCGCCCCGACTCCTACAATGAGCAGTTCTTC. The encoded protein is CATTRPDSYNEQFF.

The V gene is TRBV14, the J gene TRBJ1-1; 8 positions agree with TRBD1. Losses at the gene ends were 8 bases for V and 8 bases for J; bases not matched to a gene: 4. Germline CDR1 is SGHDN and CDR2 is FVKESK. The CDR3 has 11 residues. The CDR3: CASGQGAEAFF. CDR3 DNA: TGTGCCAGCGGGCAGGGGGCGGAAGCTTTCTTT.

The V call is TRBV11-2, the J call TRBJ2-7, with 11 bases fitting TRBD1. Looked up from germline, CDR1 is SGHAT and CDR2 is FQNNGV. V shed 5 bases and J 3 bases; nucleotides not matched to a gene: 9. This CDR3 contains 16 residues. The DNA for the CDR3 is TGTGCCAGCAGCCGGACAGGGGGCCTCTTTCTCTACGAGCAGTACTTC. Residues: CASSRTGGLFLYEQYF.

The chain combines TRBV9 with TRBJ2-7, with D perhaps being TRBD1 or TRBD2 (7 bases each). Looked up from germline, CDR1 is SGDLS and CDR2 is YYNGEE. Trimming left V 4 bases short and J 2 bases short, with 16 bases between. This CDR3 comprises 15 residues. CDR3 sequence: CASSPAGGETYEQYF. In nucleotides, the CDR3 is TGTGCCAGCAGCCCAGCAGGGGGGGAGACCTACGAGCAGTACTTC.